These T cell receptor beta chains were read from a single sample in a study of control samples from healthy donors and cancer patients. TCRdb keeps only in-frame clones here, not all; method: immunoSEQ multiplex PCR. The table has 190,000 or so clones, over 85% seen once. The material sequenced was blood. The origin of the receptors is a man younger than 35 in good health. The CDR3 runs from the conserved cysteine through the conserved F or W. A D gene is named only where the DNA matches it firmly. A clone size is listed for some rows: how often the clone was seen (once, few, many), or a class if it is expanded.

j_call	v_call	clone_size	d_call	cdr3_aa	cdr3_nt
TRBJ2-2	TRBV3-1/TRBV3-2	NA	NA	CASSQVGGDTGELFF	TGTGCCAGCAGCCAAGTAGGGGGGGACACCGGGGAGCTGTTTTTT
TRBJ1-4	TRBV6-1	NA	TRBD1	CASSEMGAPTGDEKLFF	TGTGCCAGCAGTGAAATGGGGGCCCCCACAGGGGATGAAAAACTGTTTTTT
TRBJ1-5	TRBV10-3	NA	NA	CAVAGAGNQPQHF	TGTGCCGTAGCAGGGGCTGGCAATCAGCCCCAGCATTTT
TRBJ1-1	TRBV29-1	NA	NA	CSASLGGGKDTEAFF	TGCAGCGCCTCCCTCGGGGGGGGCAAGGACACTGAAGCTTTCTTT
TRBJ1-1	TRBV28	NA	NA	CASGPVNTEAFF	TGTGCCAGTGGACCGGTGAACACTGAAGCTTTCTTT
TRBJ1-1	TRBV30	NA	NA	CAWSSGRLNTEAFF	TGTGCCTGGAGCTCGGGCAGGTTGAACACTGAAGCTTTCTTT
TRBJ1-1	TRBV30	NA	NA	CAWSGHPNTEAFF	TGTGCCTGGTCGGGGCACCCGAACACTGAAGCTTTCTTT
TRBJ2-5	TRBV4-1	NA	NA	CASSPLEGGGGTQYF	TGCGCCAGCAGCCCGCTAGAGGGCGGGGGCGGGACCCAGTACTTC
TRBJ2-6	TRBV28	once	NA	CASSLRGANVLTF	TGTGCCAGCAGCCTGCGCGGGGCCAACGTCCTGACTTTC
TRBJ2-3	TRBV29-1	NA	NA	CSVEDRRAGEADTQYF	TGCAGCGTTGAAGATCGGAGGGCAGGGGAGGCAGATACGCAGTATTTT
TRBJ1-1	TRBV30	NA	NA	CAWSIAVYTEAFF	TGTGCCTGGAGTATCGCGGTTTACACTGAAGCTTTCTTT
TRBJ2-5	TRBV6-6	NA	TRBD2	CASSSGGAAETQYF	TGTGCCAGCTCAAGCGGGGGGGCCGCAGAGACCCAGTACTTC
TRBJ2-5	TRBV12-3/TRBV12-4	NA	NA	CASSPGLTETQYF	TGTGCCAGCAGCCCGGGATTGACGGAGACCCAGTACTTC
TRBJ2-1	TRBV10-3	once	TRBD2	CAINQGPLPGGRDEQFF	TGTGCCATCAACCAAGGACCCCTGCCGGGGGGGCGCGATGAGCAGTTCTTC
TRBJ1-5	TRBV5-6	NA	NA	CASSLGQSNQPQHF	TGTGCCAGCAGCTTGGGACAGTCCAATCAGCCCCAGCATTTT
TRBJ1-1	TRBV25-1	NA	NA	CASSESGTEAFF	TGTGCCAGCAGTGAATCCGGCACTGAAGCTTTCTTT
TRBJ2-1	TRBV28	NA	NA	CASAQGGPGSSYNEQFF	TGTGCCAGCGCGCAGGGTGGGCCGGGTAGCTCCTACAATGAGCAGTTCTTC
TRBJ1-1	TRBV3-1/TRBV3-2	few	NA	CASVRNTEAFF	TGTGCCAGCGTCAGGAACACTGAAGCTTTCTTT
TRBJ2-7	TRBV5-4	NA	TRBD1	CASSLSDRVYYEQYF	TGTGCCAGCAGCTTGTCGGACAGGGTTTACTACGAGCAGTACTTC
TRBJ1-2	TRBV25-1	once	NA	CASSESNLPNYGYTF	TGTGCCAGCAGTGAATCCAACCTACCCAACTATGGCTACACCTTC
TRBJ2-7	TRBV4-1	NA	TRBD2	CASSQGGGNEQYF	TGCGCCAGCAGCCAAGGGGGGGGAAACGAGCAGTACTTC
TRBJ2-6	TRBV6-2/TRBV6-3	NA	NA	CASSYDVSGANVLTF	TGTGCCAGCAGTTACGACGTCTCTGGGGCCAACGTCCTGACTTTC
TRBJ1-1	TRBV7-2	NA	NA	CASTKTRNTEAFF	TGTGCCAGCACCAAGACAAGGAACACTGAAGCTTTCTTT
TRBJ1-4	TRBV19	NA	NA	CASSRQTGSNEKLFF	TGTGCCAGTAGTAGACAGACAGGCTCTAATGAAAAACTGTTTTTT
TRBJ1-2	TRBV6-4	NA	NA	CASSEGGHYGYTF	TGTGCCAGCAGTGAAGGGGGTCACTATGGCTACACCTTC
TRBJ1-5	TRBV5-5	NA	NA	CASSLVGQGGNQPQHF	TGTGCCAGCAGCTTGGTCGGGCAGGGTGGCAATCAGCCCCAGCATTTT
TRBJ2-2	TRBV5-4	NA	NA	CASSLDMGANTGELFF	TGTGCCAGCAGCTTGGATATGGGGGCGAACACCGGGGAGCTGTTTTTT
TRBJ1-6	TRBV7-8	few	NA	CASSLGGIQSPLHF	TGTGCCAGCAGCTTAGGGGGGATCCAATCACCCCTCCACTTT
TRBJ2-3	TRBV18	once	NA	CASSPPSASTDTQYF	TGTGCCAGCTCACCACCGTCAGCTAGCACAGATACGCAGTATTTT
TRBJ2-2	TRBV28	NA	NA	CASSFRAANTGELFF	TGTGCCAGCAGTTTTAGGGCAGCGAACACCGGGGAGCTGTTTTTT
TRBJ2-2	TRBV5-1	NA	TRBD1	CASSLGQGPTGELFF	TGCGCCAGCAGCCTGGGACAGGGCCCCACCGGGGAGCTGTTTTTT
TRBJ1-3	TRBV3-1/TRBV3-2	once	NA	CASSQDSGSGNTIYF	TGTGCCAGCAGCCAAGATAGTGGCTCTGGAAACACCATATATTTT
TRBJ2-5	TRBV6-6	NA	NA	CASSSTQETQYF	TGTGCCAGCAGTTCCACGCAAGAGACCCAGTACTTC
TRBJ2-1	TRBV5-6	NA	TRBD1	CASSREDRYNEQFF	TGTGCCAGCAGCCGAGAGGACAGGTACAATGAGCAGTTCTTC
TRBJ1-5	TRBV9	NA	NA	CASSVAGVNQPQHF	TGTGCCAGCAGCGTAGCAGGGGTTAATCAGCCCCAGCATTTT
TRBJ2-7	TRBV4-1	few	TRBD1	CASSQRWRTGVAYEQYF	TGCGCCAGCAGCCAAAGATGGCGGACAGGGGTTGCCTACGAGCAGTACTTC
TRBJ2-1	TRBV5-6	NA	NA	CASSPPTGYNEQFF	TGTGCCAGCAGCCCCCCTACGGGGTACAATGAGCAGTTCTTC
TRBJ2-1	TRBV4-1	NA	NA	CASSQEDGYNEQFF	TGCGCCAGCAGCCAGGAAGACGGGTACAATGAGCAGTTCTTC
TRBJ1-1	TRBV6-1	NA	TRBD1	CASSEFQGAPNTEAFF	TGTGCCAGCAGTGAGTTCCAGGGGGCCCCCAACACTGAAGCTTTCTTT
TRBJ2-2	TRBV2	NA	NA	CASSLSGAANTGELFF	TGTGCCAGCAGCCTATCCGGGGCCGCGAACACCGGGGAGCTGTTTTTT
TRBJ2-7	TRBV6-5	NA	TRBD2	CASNLLAGGLYEQYF	TGTGCCAGCAACCTACTAGCGGGGGGGCTTTACGAGCAGTACTTC
TRBJ1-6	TRBV2	NA	NA	CASIGQYNSPLHF	TGTGCCAGCATTGGCCAATATAATTCACCCCTCCACTTT
TRBJ1-4	TRBV28	NA	NA	CASRAGSRNEKLFF	TGTGCCAGCAGGGCCGGGTCGAGAAATGAAAAACTGTTTTTT
TRBJ2-7	TRBV3-1/TRBV3-2	NA	NA	CASSQGAWGDEQYF	TGTGCCAGCAGCCAAGGAGCGTGGGGGGACGAGCAGTACTTC
TRBJ1-2	TRBV4-1	NA	NA	CASSQDRAGEWGGYTF	TGCGCCAGCAGCCAAGATAGGGCAGGGGAGTGGGGTGGCTACACCTTC
TRBJ1-1	TRBV27	NA	TRBD1	CASSLGTGWASTEAFF	TGTGCCAGCAGTCTCGGGACAGGTTGGGCTAGCACTGAAGCTTTCTTT
TRBJ2-3	TRBV4-1	NA	TRBD1	CASSQGQGAGTDTQYF	TGCGCCAGCAGCCAAGGACAGGGGGCGGGGACAGATACGCAGTATTTT
TRBJ1-5	TRBV7-6	NA	TRBD1	CASSFNRGLSNQPQHF	TGTGCCAGCAGCTTTAACAGGGGGTTAAGCAATCAGCCCCAGCATTTT
TRBJ1-2	TRBV10-3	NA	NA	CAISERGEDTNYGYTF	TGTGCCATCAGTGAGAGGGGGGAGGATACTAACTATGGCTACACCTTC
TRBJ1-5	TRBV18	NA	NA	CASSPQNNQPQHF	TGTGCCAGCTCACCCCAGAACAATCAGCCCCAGCATTTT
TRBJ2-3	TRBV18	NA	NA	CASSPQSTDTQYF	TGTGCCAGCTCACCCCAATCTACAGATACGCAGTATTTT
TRBJ2-6	TRBV15	NA	NA	CATSLLKSGANVLTF	TGTGCCACCAGCCTCCTGAAATCTGGGGCCAACGTCCTGACTTTC